This T cell receptor beta chain was obtained from a study of T cell changes during pregnancy in multiple sclerosis. The CDR3 covers 14 residues. Per germline, CDR1 SGHNT and CDR2 YENEEA. V lost 2 bases and J lost 5; bases outside the gene matches: 3. TCRdb's table, derived via immunoSEQ multiplex PCR, lists solely in-frame clones and lacks some. The sample lists about 98,000 clones, around 92% occurring once. The chain has TRBV11-3 and TRBJ2-5; 9 bases map to TRBD2. The source of this sequence is a female donor in good health, enrolled as a control in a pregnancy study. Sequenced here: peripheral blood, sampled after pregnancy. The CDR3 nucleotides read TGTGCCAGCAGCTTACGTAGCGGGGGTGAGACCCAGTACTTC. It encodes CASSLRSGGETQYF.